This T cell receptor beta chain was profiled in a study of cytomegalovirus exposure and HLA in healthy donors. Study in general: Tens of millions of unique TCRs from HLA-typed donors were held in an early release of data.

Regarding the study as a whole: As immune exposure information, only CMV serostatus was available. Some V segments, including TRBV6-2 and TRBV6-3, were excluded as indistinguishable. Equally common other TCR beta chains were less clonally expanded than HLA-associated ones, a later analysis found.

PCR amplification relied on 60 Vbeta primers (plus 13 Jbeta primers). Clones were read by immunoSEQ multiplex PCR, and TCRdb kept only the in-frame ones, dropping some. Of approximately 300,000 clones listed, about four fifths are singletons. With V trimmed by 0 bases and J by 8 bases, 8 bases remained unmatched. CDR1 and CDR2 (germline): SGHDT, YYEEEE. This CDR3 contains 16 residues. On this clone itself: Its cognate antigen is unknown.

The chain employs TRBV5-6 and TRBJ2-1, with 10 bases matching TRBD2. Sequencing was carried out using PBMCs. The receptor was isolated from a girl aged 2-10 years in good health and CMV-seronegative. CDR3 bases: TGTGCCAGCAGCTTGGGGGGTCTAGCGGGAGTTGATGAGCAGTTCTTC. It specifies CASSLGGLAGVDEQFF.